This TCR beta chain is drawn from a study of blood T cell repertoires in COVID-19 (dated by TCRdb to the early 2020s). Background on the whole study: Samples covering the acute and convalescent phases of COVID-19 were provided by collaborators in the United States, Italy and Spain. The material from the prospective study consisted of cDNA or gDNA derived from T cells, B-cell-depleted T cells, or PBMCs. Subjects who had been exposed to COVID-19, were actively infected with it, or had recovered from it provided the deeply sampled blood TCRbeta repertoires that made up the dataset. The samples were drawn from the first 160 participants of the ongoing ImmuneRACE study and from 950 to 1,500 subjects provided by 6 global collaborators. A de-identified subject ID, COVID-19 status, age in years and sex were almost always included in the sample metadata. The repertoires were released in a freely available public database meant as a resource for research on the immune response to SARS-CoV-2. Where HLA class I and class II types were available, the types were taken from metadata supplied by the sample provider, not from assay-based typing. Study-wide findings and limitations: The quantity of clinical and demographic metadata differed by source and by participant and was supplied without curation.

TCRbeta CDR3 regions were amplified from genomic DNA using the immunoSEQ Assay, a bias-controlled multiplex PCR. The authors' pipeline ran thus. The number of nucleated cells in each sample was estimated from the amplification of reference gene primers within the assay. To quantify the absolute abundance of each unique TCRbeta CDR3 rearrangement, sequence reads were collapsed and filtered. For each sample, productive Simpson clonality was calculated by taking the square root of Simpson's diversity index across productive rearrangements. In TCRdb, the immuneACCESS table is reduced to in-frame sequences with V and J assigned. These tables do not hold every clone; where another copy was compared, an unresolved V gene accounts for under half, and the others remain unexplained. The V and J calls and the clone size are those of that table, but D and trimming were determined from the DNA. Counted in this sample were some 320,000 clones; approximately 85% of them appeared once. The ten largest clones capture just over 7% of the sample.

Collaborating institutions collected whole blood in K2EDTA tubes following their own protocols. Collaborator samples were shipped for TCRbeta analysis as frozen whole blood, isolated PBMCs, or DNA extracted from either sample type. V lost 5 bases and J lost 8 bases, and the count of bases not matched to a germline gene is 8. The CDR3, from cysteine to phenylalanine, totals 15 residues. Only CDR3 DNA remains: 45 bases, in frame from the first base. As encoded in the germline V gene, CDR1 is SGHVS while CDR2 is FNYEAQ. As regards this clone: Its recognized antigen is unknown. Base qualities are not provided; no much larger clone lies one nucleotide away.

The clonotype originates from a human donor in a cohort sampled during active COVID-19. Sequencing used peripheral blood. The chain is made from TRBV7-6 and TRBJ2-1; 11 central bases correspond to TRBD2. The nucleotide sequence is TGTGCCAGCAGCCAAACTAGCGGGGGCTTCTATGAGCAGTTCTTC. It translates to CASSQTSGGFYEQFF.